This T cell receptor beta chain was recovered during a study of T cell changes during pregnancy in multiple sclerosis. The repertoire was sequenced with immunoSEQ multiplex PCR; TCRdb's copy has only in-frame clones and lacks some. The sample comprises over 90,000 clones, 90% of which are singletons, and around 0.8% rests with the top ten. This clone was detected ten times or more. The CDR3 totals 15 residues. Trimming cost V 5 bases and J 2 bases; bases outside gene matches: 4. CDR1 and CDR2 (germline): SNHLY, FYNNEI. The specimen was peripheral blood, collected in the second trimester of pregnancy. This sequence was found in a female donor in good health, enrolled as a control in a pregnancy study. The chain carries TRBV2 and TRBJ1-5; TRBD1 agrees at 9 bases. CDR3 amino acids: CASSPDRGGNQPQHF. DNA for the CDR3: TGTGCCAGCAGTCCGGACAGGGGTGGCAATCAGCCCCAGCATTTT.